This T cell receptor (beta chain) was identified in a study of OX40 agonist ivuxolimab in advanced cancers. Data came from immunoSEQ multiplex PCR; TCRdb stores just in-frame clones and leaves some out. Of tens of thousands of clones detected, over 85% appear once; the ten largest clones hold 1% to 1.2%. This sample comprised CD4+ or CD8+ T cells sorted from blood, obtained in a trial of the OX40 agonist ivuxolimab. The TCR was taken from an adult with an advanced solid tumor such as melanoma, head and neck, liver or kidney cancer.

CDR3 sequence (DNA): TGTGCCAGCAGCTCGGACAGGCGGAACACTGAAGCTTTCTTT. It specifies CASSSDRRNTEAFF. The V call is TRBV11-2, the J call TRBJ1-1; 7 bases align to TRBD1. After removal of 4 bases from V and 1 base from J, the junction contained 3 bases not matched to a gene. CDR1 and CDR2 (germline): SGHAT, FQNNGV. The CDR3 length is 14 residues.